The next 29 T cell receptor beta chains were all read from a single sample in a study of cytomegalovirus exposure and HLA in healthy donors. Data came from immunoSEQ multiplex PCR; TCRdb stores just in-frame clones and leaves some out. Here the sample spans 55,000 to 75,000 clones, 90% to 95% being singletons. The sequenced sample consisted of PBMCs. The receptors were gathered from a man aged 18 to 35 in good health and CMV-seropositive.

This chain joins TRBV18 and TRBJ2-2; 10 nucleotides line up with TRBD2. Germline V lookup: CDR1 KGHSH, CDR2 LQKENI. This CDR3 region has 17 residues. J was trimmed by 1 base and V by 6 bases; bases with no gene match: 8. CDR3 DNA: TGTGCCAGCTCTCACGGACTAGCGGTAATGAACACCGGGGAGCTGTTTTTT. This sequence encodes CASSHGLAVMNTGELFF.

The chain is built from TRBV2 and TRBJ2-3; the D gene is possibly TRBD1 (5 bases). The CDR3 extends over 14 amino acids. Deletions cut 5 bases from V and 8 bases from J, with 17 bases between. Germline CDR1 reads SNHLY; CDR2 reads FYNNEI. CDR3 sequence: CASSTTGPRGTQYF. Written as DNA, the CDR3 is TGTGCCAGCAGTACCACAGGACCTCGAGGTACGCAGTATTTT.

The chain links TRBV18 to TRBJ2-2; no reliable D call. The CDR3 spans 13 residues. Germline CDR1 and CDR2: KGHSH and LQKENI. Trimming cost V 3 bases and J 5 bases, with 7 bases left between them. This CDR3 reads CASSPPVTGELFF. The CDR3 DNA follows: TGTGCCAGCTCACCTCCGGTTACCGGGGAGCTGTTTTTT.

The V gene is TRBV19, the J gene TRBJ1-1, with TRBD1 matching 8 bases. From germline, CDR1 is LNHDA and CDR2 SQIVND (reference sequence). V lost 6 bases to trimming and J lost 1 base; unmatched junction nucleotides: 4. This CDR3 comprises 14 residues. The CDR3: CASRRGQANTEAFF. In DNA, the CDR3 is TGTGCCAGTAGACGGGGACAGGCGAACACTGAAGCTTTCTTT.

The J gene is TRBJ2-1, the V gene TRBV6-1; TRBD2 matches 7 bases. The CDR3 loop spans 14 amino acids. The ends lost 2 bases at V and 9 bases at J; junction bases unmatched: 7. Germline lookup yields CDR1 MNHNS and CDR2 SASEGT. CDR3 amino acids: CASSEIAGRGEQFF. CDR3 DNA sequence: TGTGCCAGCAGTGAAATTGCGGGGAGGGGTGAGCAGTTCTTC.

The rearrangement joins TRBV7-2 to TRBJ2-3, with D perhaps matching TRBD2 (6 bases). Germline lookup yields CDR1 SGHTA and CDR2 FQGNSA. Trimming pared 4 bases from V and 0 bases from J, leaving 11 bases between. CDR3 length: 15 residues. The CDR3 sequence is CASSSDYISTDTQYF. The CDR3 region has the DNA TGTGCCAGCAGCTCGGACTATATTAGCACAGATACGCAGTATTTT. Drawing the rest from reference TRBV7-2 and TRBJ2-3, the complete variable domain is GAGVSQSPSNKVTEKGKDVELRCDPISGHTALYWYRQSLGQGLEFLIYFQGNSAPDKSGLPSDRFSAERTGGSVSTLTIQRTQQEDSAVYLCASSSDYISTDTQYFGPGTRLTVL.

V gene TRBV18 combines with J gene TRBJ2-5; TRBD2 matches 7 bases. CDR1 is KGHSH and CDR2 is LQKENI in the germline V gene. This CDR3 contains 14 residues. The V segment lost 5 bases and the J segment 5 bases; nucleotides outside the gene matches: 8. Here the CDR3 DNA reads TGTGCCAGCTCAGGCTACGCGGGAGCCGAGACCCAGTACTTC. As protein: CASSGYAGAETQYF.

The V gene is TRBV5-1, the J gene TRBJ2-7, with 9 bases fitting TRBD1. Germline trimming cut 1 base from V and 1 base from J; bases unmatched to any gene: 3. The CDR3 sequence is 15 residues long. Germline CDR1 and CDR2: SGHRS and YFSETQ. In DNA, the CDR3 is TGCGCCAGCAGCTTGTTGGGACAGGGATCCTACGAGCAGTACTTC. It is translated as CASSLLGQGSYEQYF.

The J gene is TRBJ2-7, the V gene TRBV2, with a weak D call TRBD1 (5 bases). Germline V gene sequence: CDR1 SNHLY, CDR2 FYNNEI. This CDR3 is built from 18 residues. The ends were cut back, 3 bases at V and 2 bases at J, with 23 bases in the middle. CDR3 residues: CASSEWLGRARSTYEQYF. CDR3 sequence (DNA): TGTGCCAGCAGTGAGTGGCTGGGCAGGGCGAGGTCGACCTACGAGCAGTACTTC. Looking up the rest from reference TRBV2 and TRBJ2-7 gives the full variable domain: EPEVTQTPSHQVTQMGQEVILRCVPISNHLYFYWYRQILGQKVEFLVSFYNNEISEKSEIFDDQFSVERPDGSNFTLKIRSTKLEDSAMYFCASSEWLGRARSTYEQYFGPGTRLTVT.

This chain links TRBV11-2 with TRBJ2-6, with 7 bases lining up with TRBD1. CDR3 length: 18 amino acids. Germline V gene data show CDR1 as SGHAT and CDR2 as FQNNGV. Trimming at V came to 2 bases and at J to 0 bases, leaving 7 bases not matched to a gene. CDR3 sequence reads: CASSLPQGSNSGANVLTF. As DNA, the CDR3 is TGTGCCAGCAGCTTACCACAGGGGTCCAACTCTGGGGCCAACGTCCTGACTTTC. The complete variable domain, with remaining parts taken from reference TRBV11-2 and TRBJ2-6, reads EAGVAQSPRYKIIEKRQSVAFWCNPISGHATLYWYQQILGQGPKLLIQFQNNGVVDDSQLPKDRFSAERLKGVDSTLKIQPAKLEDSAVYLCASSLPQGSNSGANVLTFGAGSRLTVL.

This chain connects TRBV6-1 to TRBJ2-5, with TRBD1 as a possible D gene (6 bases). V shed 6 bases and J shed 5 bases, with 10 bases lying between them. The germline V gene encodes CDR1 MNHNS and CDR2 SASEGT. This CDR3 region has 12 residues. The chain's CDR3 is CASRQGTETQYF. The CDR3 DNA reads as TGTGCCAGCAGACAGGGTACGGAGACCCAGTACTTC.

The chain has TRBV7-9 and TRBJ2-1; 11 nucleotides align to TRBD1. Germline CDR1 is SEHNR and CDR2 is FQNEAQ (reference sequence). The CDR3 is 17 residues long. V was clipped by 1 base and J by 5 bases; unmatched bases: 7. The CDR3 nucleotides are TGTGCCAGCAGCTTAGTTCGGGGACAGGGGGTGGACAATGAGCAGTTCTTC. This sequence encodes CASSLVRGQGVDNEQFF. Looking up the rest from reference TRBV7-9 and TRBJ2-1 gives the full variable domain: DTGVSQNPRHKITKRGQNVTFRCDPISEHNRLYWYRQTLGQGPEFLTYFQNEAQLEKSRLLSDRFSAERPKGSFSTLEIQRTEQGDSAMYLCASSLVRGQGVDNEQFFGPGTRLTVL.

The rearrangement uses TRBV6-1 and TRBJ2-6, with D possibly being TRBD2 (5 bases). The CDR3 contains 16 residues. V was trimmed by 0 bases and J by 0 bases, leaving 6 bases between them. CDR1 MNHNS and CDR2 SASEGT come from the germline V gene. This CDR3 reads CASSEAAGSGANVLTF. The DNA for the CDR3 is TGTGCCAGCAGTGAAGCTGCGGGCTCTGGGGCCAACGTCCTGACTTTC.

J is TRBJ2-1 and V is TRBV10-1, with 9 bases identical to TRBD2. The CDR3 covers 13 residues. V dropped 9 bases and J dropped 3; count of bases not matched to a gene: 3. Germline V gene data show CDR1 as WNHNN and CDR2 as SYGVQD (reference sequence). The CDR3 spells CASSGSRYNEQFF. CDR3 coding DNA: TGCGCCAGTAGCGGGAGCCGCTACAATGAGCAGTTCTTC.

The gene calls are TRBV6-1 and TRBJ1-4; possibly TRBD1 for D (5 bases). CDR1 is MNHNS and CDR2 is SASEGT in the germline V gene. Trimming took 2 bases from V and 6 from J, leaving 19 bases between them. There are 17 residues in the CDR3. The CDR3 coding sequence is TGTGCCAGCAGTGAAACCCCGGGGGGAAGGCGGGATGAAAAACTGTTTTTT. Translation: CASSETPGGRRDEKLFF.

The V call is TRBV5-1, the J call TRBJ2-3; tentative D call: TRBD1 (6 bases). There are 16 residues in the CDR3. The germline V and J ends were trimmed by 2 bases and 6 bases, with 19 bases remaining between them. Germline loops: CDR1 SGHRS, CDR2 YFSETQ. CDR3 DNA sequence: TGCGCCAGCAGCTTAACAGGGCTGCGGGCGGCTGATACGCAGTATTTT. This sequence encodes CASSLTGLRAADTQYF.

The V call is TRBV30, the J call TRBJ1-5; D is undetermined. Trimming stripped 0 bases from V and 8 bases from J, with 11 bases between. CDR1 is GTSNPN, CDR2 SVGIG, per germline (reference sequence). This CDR3 region has 13 residues. CDR3 sequence (DNA): TGTGCCTGGAGTGTACCACCCGGGGAGCCCCAGCATTTT. It specifies CAWSVPPGEPQHF. Variable domain in full (rest from reference TRBV30 and TRBJ1-5): SQTIHQWPATLVQPVGSPLSLECTVEGTSNPNLYWYRQAAGRGLQLLFYSVGIGQISSEVPQNLSASRPQDRQFILSSKKLLLSDSGFYLCAWSVPPGEPQHFGDGTRLSIL.

The chain joins TRBV27 to TRBJ2-7; no clear D gene. This CDR3 has 14 amino acids. Germline CDR1 and CDR2: MNHEY and SMNVEV (reference sequence). V was cut by 3 bases and J by 0 bases, with 9 bases left in between. As DNA, the CDR3 is TGTGCCAGCAGTTTGTTTTCAGGCTCCTACGAGCAGTACTTC. Translation: CASSLFSGSYEQYF.

The table lists this clone with a count of one. This chain joins TRBV11-3 and TRBJ2-1; the D gene is possibly TRBD2 (6 bases). V was pared by 5 bases and J by 0 bases, with 8 bases between. Germline CDR1 reads SGHNT; CDR2 reads YENEEA. The CDR3 is made up of 14 amino acids. CDR3 nucleotides: TGTGCCAGCAGCCCGGAGGGCTCCTACAATGAGCAGTTCTTC. It specifies CASSPEGSYNEQFF.

The J gene is TRBJ2-3, the V gene TRBV5-1; D remains unclear. The V and J ends lost 4 bases and 1 base respectively, with 13 bases between them. Germline V CDR1 and CDR2: SGHRS, YFSETQ. The CDR3 has 15 residues. The CDR3 nucleotides read TGCGCCAGCAGCCTGCTGGCGGCAGGCACAGATACGCAGTATTTT. It specifies CASSLLAAGTDTQYF. The variable domain in full, with the rest retrieved from reference TRBV5-1 and TRBJ2-3, is KAGVTQTPRYLIKTRGQQVTLSCSPISGHRSVSWYQQTPGQGLQFLFEYFSETQRNKGNFPGRFSGRQFSNSRSEMNVSTLELGDSALYLCASSLLAAGTDTQYFGPGTRLTVL.

Regarding this clone: The junction departs from the called germline gene at one end, perhaps through a read error. The chain links TRBV7-7 to TRBJ2-3, with a weak D call TRBD2 (5 bases). The germline V gene has CDR1 SSHAT and CDR2 FNYEAQ (reference sequence). This CDR3 is 17 amino acids long. This chain's CDR3 is CASSLVPARGSTDTQYF. As DNA, the CDR3 is TGTGCTAGCAGCTTAGTTCCGGCCCGGGGAAGCACAGATACGCAGTATTTT. The variable domain in full, completed from reference TRBV7-7 and TRBJ2-3, reads GAGVSQSPRYKVTKRGQDVTLRCDPISSHATLYWYQQALGQGPEFLTYFNYEAQPDKSGLPSDRFSAERPEGSISTLTIQRTEQRDSAMYRCASSLVPARGSTDTQYFGPGTRLTVL.

V and J are TRBV2 and TRBJ2-2; TRBD2 is a possible D gene (5 bases). The CDR3 consists of 17 residues. CDR1 SNHLY and CDR2 FYNNEI come from the germline V gene. Trimming left V 4 bases short and J 1 base short, with 16 bases between. CDR3 loop: CASSVRSLGGNTGELFF. The DNA for the CDR3 is TGTGCCAGCAGTGTAAGATCACTTGGAGGGAACACCGGGGAGCTGTTTTTT.

The chain combines TRBV10-3 with TRBJ2-7, with 9 bases matching TRBD1. This CDR3 has 12 amino acids. The V segment lost 10 bases and the J segment 4 bases; nucleotides outside the gene matches: 5. Germline-derived CDR1 and CDR2 are ENHRY and SYGVKD. DNA for the CDR3: TGTGCCACATACGGACAGGGGTACGAGCAGTACTTC. It specifies CATYGQGYEQYF.

V usage is TRBV2 and J usage is TRBJ1-5; 7 bases align to TRBD1. The V gene's germline CDR1 is SNHLY and CDR2 FYNNEI. V lost 6 bases, J lost 0 bases, and 2 bases stayed unmatched. This CDR3 has 14 residues. The CDR3 DNA reads TGTGCCAGCAGGGCAGGGGGTAGCAATCAGCCCCAGCATTTT. It specifies CASRAGGSNQPQHF.

The chain carries TRBV2 and TRBJ2-1; TRBD1 matches 7 bases. This CDR3 comprises 15 residues. V gave up 6 bases and J gave up 5 bases; unmatched junction bases: 10. The germline gives CDR1 SNHLY, CDR2 FYNNEI. The chain's CDR3 is CASRIRQGTHNEQFF. CDR3 DNA sequence: TGTGCCAGCAGAATACGACAGGGTACACACAATGAGCAGTTCTTC.

This sequence joins TRBV6-1 and TRBJ1-5, with D unclear. Per the germline V gene, CDR1 is MNHNS and CDR2 is SASEGT. The V gene lost 6 bases and the J gene lost 8 bases, with 8 bases spanning the gap. The CDR3 has 11 amino acids. The CDR3 protein is CASSGGKPQHF. The DNA of the CDR3 is TGTGCCAGCAGCGGCGGGAAGCCCCAGCATTTT.

The chain has TRBV2 and TRBJ2-3; D ambiguous. The germline V gene has CDR1 SNHLY and CDR2 FYNNEI. This CDR3 is 12 amino acids long. V was trimmed by 4 bases and J by 3 bases, leaving 5 bases between them. DNA of the CDR3: TGTGCCAGCAGTGCTCGGACAGATACGCAGTATTTT. Its translation: CASSARTDTQYF.

DNA of the CDR3: TGCGCCAGCAGCGGCGGAGGCACTGAAGCTTTCTTT. Amino acids: CASSGGGTEAFF. The chain links TRBV5-1 to TRBJ1-1, with unresolved D. The germline V gene has CDR1 SGHRS and CDR2 YFSETQ. Trimming took off 4 bases at V and 4 bases at J, with 8 bases between the two ends. The CDR3 sequence is 12 residues long. Supplemented by reference TRBV5-1 and TRBJ1-1, the full variable domain reads KAGVTQTPRYLIKTRGQQVTLSCSPISGHRSVSWYQQTPGQGLQFLFEYFSETQRNKGNFPGRFSGRQFSNSRSEMNVSTLELGDSALYLCASSGGGTEAFFGQGTRLTVV.

The CDR3 here is CASSDFGRVGDTQYF. The CDR3 DNA reads as TGTGCCAGCAGTGATTTCGGCAGGGTAGGAGATACGCAGTATTTT. V usage is TRBV2 and J usage is TRBJ2-3; the D gene is possibly TRBD1 (5 bases). Trimming took off 3 bases at V and 5 bases at J, with 15 bases between the two ends. Germline values: CDR1 SNHLY, CDR2 FYNNEI. This CDR3 region has 15 residues.